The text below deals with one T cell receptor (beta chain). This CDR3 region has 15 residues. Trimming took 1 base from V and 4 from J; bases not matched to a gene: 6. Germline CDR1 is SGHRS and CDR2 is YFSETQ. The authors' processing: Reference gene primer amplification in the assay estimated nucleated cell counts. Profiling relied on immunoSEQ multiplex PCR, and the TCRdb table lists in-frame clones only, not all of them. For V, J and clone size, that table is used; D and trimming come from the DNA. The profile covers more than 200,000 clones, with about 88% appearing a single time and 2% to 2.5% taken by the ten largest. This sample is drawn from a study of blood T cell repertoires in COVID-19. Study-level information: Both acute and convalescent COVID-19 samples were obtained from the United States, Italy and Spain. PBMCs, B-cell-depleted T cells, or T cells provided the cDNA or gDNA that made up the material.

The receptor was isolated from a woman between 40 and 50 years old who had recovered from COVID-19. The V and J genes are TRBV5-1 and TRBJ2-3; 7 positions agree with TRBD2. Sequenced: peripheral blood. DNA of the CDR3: TGCGCCAGCAGCTTGAAGGCGGGAGCAGCAGATACGCAGTATTTT. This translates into CASSLKAGAADTQYF.